This TCR beta chain derives from a study of cytomegalovirus exposure and HLA in healthy donors. The study's findings and limits: No immune exposure information besides CMV serostatus was available.

Researchers ran the PCR with 60 Vbeta and 13 Jbeta primers. The protocol was immunoSEQ multiplex PCR, while the TCRdb copy is restricted to in-frame clones and leaves out a portion. This table holds around 120,000 clones, under 90% found once. This clone was found a few times. Its specificity is not known. V trimming: 5 bases; J trimming: 6 bases; junction bases outside the gene matches: 11. Germline V lookup: CDR1 LNHDA, CDR2 SQIVND (reference sequence). The CDR3 is made up of 16 amino acids. The TCR sequence derives from a woman aged 30 to 39 in good health and CMV-seronegative. The chain recombines TRBV19 with TRBJ2-2; 8 bases agree with TRBD1. Sequenced input: PBMCs. The chain's CDR3 is CASSRGQGAGPGELFF. The CDR3 nucleotides read TGTGCCAGTAGTCGCGGGCAGGGGGCCGGTCCCGGGGAGCTGTTTTTT.